Below are 25 T cell receptor beta chains sequenced from a single sample in a study of post-analysis software for immune sequencing data. Built from TCR beta cDNA, the libraries had unique molecular identifiers in them. TCRdb re-called the PCR reads through MiXCR, storing one row per CDR3 protein. The table lists 800,000 to 950,000 distinct CDR3 sequences, under 70% of them singletons. Their antigens are not known. Study-wide results and caveats: TRBV5-6, TRBV5-1 and TRBV20-1 were among roughly five TRBV segments more frequent in patients than controls.

Sequencing was done on a sample of blood. The receptors were gathered from a girl under 18 with multiple sclerosis.

This clonotype was found once. The chain couples TRBV20-1 to TRBJ2-7; a possible D gene is TRBD1 (5 bases). The ends were cut back, 0 bases at V and 4 bases at J, with 10 bases in the middle. Germline lookup yields CDR1 DFQATT and CDR2 SNEGSKA (reference sequence). CDR3 length: 13 residues. The CDR3 DNA reads TGCAGTGCTAGAGATGCAGGGTGGTACGAGCAGTACTTC. Translating it yields CSARDAGWYEQYF.

Concerning this clonotype itself: One end of the junction fails to match germline, which may point to a read error. V usage is TRBV4-1 and J usage is TRBJ2-1; no firm D call. CDR1 and CDR2 from the germline V gene are MGHRA and YSYEKL. CDR3 length equals 15 residues. CDR3 loop: CASRQVLGANNEQFF. CDR3 DNA: TGCGCCAGCAGACAAGTACTGGGCGCGAACAATGAGCAGTTCTTC.

As to this clonotype: The germline gene is not matched at one end of the junction; a read error may be the cause. V gene TRBV29-1 combines with J gene TRBJ2-3, with D perhaps matching TRBD1 or TRBD2 (5 bases each). CDR3 length: 13 residues. Germline V gives CDR1 SQVTM, CDR2 ANQGSEA. The CDR3 DNA is TGCAGCCCCCCCCGTGGGGGAACAGGTACGCAGTATTTT. It specifies CSPPRGGTGTQYF.

This clonotype was counted many times. At one of its ends the junction is not consistent with the germline gene, which may arise from a read error. The chain couples TRBV5-1 to TRBJ2-7; D perhaps matches TRBD1 (5 bases). The length of the CDR3 is 11 residues. Germline-derived CDR1 and CDR2 are SGHRS and YFSETQ. As DNA, the CDR3 is TGTGCCAGCAGCTTAAGGGGCGAGCAGTACTTC. It codes for CASSLRGEQYF.

The rearrangement links TRBV5-1 to TRBJ2-1; D remains unclear. The DNA end is more similar to TRBJ2-7, so the J call may be wrong. This CDR3 spans 11 amino acids. Per the germline V gene, CDR1 is SGHRS and CDR2 is YFSETQ. CDR3 residues: CASRTSVEQYF. DNA of the CDR3: TGCGCCAGCAGGACATCTGTCGAGCAGTACTTC.

The V gene is TRBV7-2, the J gene TRBJ2-7; 7 bases line up with TRBD2. With 7 bases clipped from V and 3 bases from J, the junction kept 9 bases outside the gene matches. Per the germline V gene, CDR1 is SGHTA and CDR2 is FQGNSA. The CDR3 has 14 amino acids. This chain's CDR3 is CASTLSGRGYEQYF. The DNA of the CDR3 is TGTGCCAGCACCCTTAGCGGGCGTGGCTACGAGCAGTACTTC.

This chain joins TRBV12-3 or TRBV12-4 and TRBJ1-5, with D unresolved. With 5 bases removed from V and 0 bases from J, the gap between germline ends came to 11 bases. The CDR3 contains 15 residues. The chain's CDR3 is CASSPQIHSNQPQHF. CDR3 in DNA: TGTGCCAGCAGTCCCCAGATTCATAGCAATCAGCCCCAGCATTTT.

This clonotype has a handful of counts. This chain links TRBV9 with TRBJ1-2, with 12 bases that match TRBD1. CDR3 length equals 17 residues. Germline lookup yields CDR1 SGDLS and CDR2 YYNGEE. J gave up 5 bases and V 5 bases, and 13 bases lay outside the gene matches. The CDR3 sequence is CASRGTGGTRVRYGYTF. Here the CDR3 DNA reads TGTGCCAGCAGGGGGACAGGGGGCACTCGGGTTCGGTATGGCTACACCTTC.

This chain joins TRBV29-1 and TRBJ2-3, with 7 bases identical to TRBD1. The CDR3 has 12 amino acids. Losses at the gene ends were 7 bases for V and 2 bases for J; bases not matched to a gene: 3. CDR1 and CDR2 from the germline V gene are SQVTM and ANQGSEA. CDR3 protein: CSGQGPTDTQYF. Written as DNA, the CDR3 is TGCAGCGGACAGGGCCCCACAGATACGCAGTATTTT.

The chain is built from TRBV6-6 and TRBJ2-1, with D maybe TRBD2 (6 bases). The germline V and J ends were trimmed by 6 bases and 9 bases, with 12 bases remaining between them. Germline lookup yields CDR1 MNHNY and CDR2 SVGAGI (reference sequence). The CDR3 is made up of 12 amino acids. The CDR3 nucleotides are TGTGCCAGCAGCCGGGACTCCCGTGAGCAGTTCTTC. It codes for CASSRDSREQFF.

A few counts support this clonotype. The DNA of the CDR3 is TGTGCCAGCAGCCCCGGTGCGACAGATACGCAGTATTTT. Protein: CASSPGATDTQYF. This chain links TRBV7-9 with TRBJ2-3; D not certain. The germline CDR1 and CDR2 sequences are SEHNR and FQNEAQ (reference sequence). With 5 bases removed from V and 3 bases from J, the gap between germline ends came to 9 bases. The CDR3 has 13 amino acids.

This clonotype came up many times. This chain connects TRBV7-8 to TRBJ2-7; D is unclear. The germline gives CDR1 SGHVS, CDR2 FQNEAQ. V was cut by 5 bases and J by 2 bases, with 4 bases left in between. This CDR3 has 11 amino acids. In DNA form, the CDR3 reads TGTGCCAGCAGCGCAACCTACGAGCAGTACTTC. The encoded protein is CASSATYEQYF.

This clonotype has more than one count but fewer than ten. V and J are TRBV6-1 and TRBJ2-7, with TRBD2 identical over 7 bases. The CDR3 contains 14 residues. V shed 6 bases, J shed 0 bases, and the junction held 5 bases outside the gene matches. Germline CDR1 reads MNHNS; CDR2 reads SASEGT. The CDR3 bases are TGTGCCAGCAGGCTAGCGGTCACCTCCTACGAGCAGTACTTC. Translated, it gives CASRLAVTSYEQYF.

This sequence joins TRBV29-1 and TRBJ2-5; tentative D call: TRBD1 (5 bases). V was clipped by 3 bases and J by 5 bases, with 10 bases between them. Germline V gene sequence: CDR1 SQVTM, CDR2 ANQGSEA. CDR3 length: 12 amino acids. CDR3 nucleotides: TGCAGCGTTGATCAGGGCGGCGAGACCCAGTACTTC. Residues: CSVDQGGETQYF.

The chain is built from TRBV4-1 and TRBJ2-5; D is ambiguous. This CDR3 has 15 residues. CDR1 is MGHRA, CDR2 YSYEKL, per germline. Trimming removed 0 bases at V and 2 bases at J, with 10 bases between. CDR3 protein: CASSQDLPFQETQYF. CDR3 DNA: TGCGCCAGCAGCCAAGATCTGCCTTTTCAAGAGACCCAGTACTTC.

The genes are TRBV6-6 and TRBJ2-1; 9 bases match TRBD1. V dropped 6 bases and J dropped 7; count of bases not matched to a gene: 7. Per germline, CDR1 MNHNY and CDR2 SVGAGI (reference sequence). This CDR3 comprises 14 residues. CDR3 DNA: TGTGCCAGCAGCCCGGGACAGGGAAGGAATGAGCAGTTCTTC. Protein product: CASSPGQGRNEQFF.

The V gene is TRBV12-3 or TRBV12-4, the J gene TRBJ2-7, with D perhaps given as TRBD1 or TRBD2 (6 bases each). Trimming removed 6 bases from V and 2 bases from J, with 23 bases in between. The CDR3 totals 17 residues. DNA of the CDR3: TGTGCCAGCAGCGCCGGGGGCAGGGACCCCTTAACCTACGAGCAGTACTTC. This encodes CASSAGGRDPLTYEQYF.

The chain combines TRBV6-5 with TRBJ1-5, with 9 bases that match TRBD1. This CDR3 is 18 amino acids long. Looked up from germline, CDR1 is MNHEY and CDR2 is SVGAGI. Trimming removed 2 bases from V and 11 bases from J; junction bases left unmatched: 19. CDR3 bases: TGTGCCAGCAGTTACCCATCCGGGACAGGGTTTCTCGGTCTGACCCAGCATTTT. Translating it yields CASSYPSGTGFLGLTQHF.

This clonotype appeared a few times. The J gene is TRBJ2-7, the V gene TRBV29-1; 9 bases fit TRBD1. Germline V gives CDR1 SQVTM, CDR2 ANQGSEA. Trimming at V came to 5 bases and at J to 3 bases, leaving 2 bases not matched to a gene. This CDR3 contains 12 residues. The CDR3 is CSVTGGGYEQYF. CDR3 bases: TGCAGCGTTACAGGGGGCGGCTACGAGCAGTACTTC.

Remarks on this clonotype: At one end the junction does not follow the germline gene, possibly because of a read error. The gene calls are TRBV11-2 and TRBJ1-5; 8 positions agree with TRBD1. This CDR3 region has 16 residues. Looked up from germline, CDR1 is SGHAT and CDR2 is FQNNGV. DNA of the CDR3: TGTGCCAGCAGCTCAGGACAGGGAAGGATGGGACAGCCCCAGCATTTC. This translates into CASSSGQGRMGQPQHF.

V usage is TRBV5-5 and J usage is TRBJ2-1; 7 bases map to TRBD1. V gave up 0 bases and J gave up 8 bases; unmatched junction bases: 8. CDR3 length: 15 amino acids. The germline V gene encodes CDR1 SGHKS and CDR2 YYEKEE (reference sequence). The CDR3 nucleotides are TGTGCCAGCAGCTTGGATGAGGACAGGCGCGATGAGCAGTTCTTC. Protein product: CASSLDEDRRDEQFF. Combining the CDR3 with reference TRBV5-5 and TRBJ2-1 gives the whole variable domain DAGVTQSPTHLIKTRGQQVTLRCSPISGHKSVSWYQQVLGQGPQFIFQYYEKEERGRGNFPDRFSARQFPNYSSELNVNALLLGDSALYLCASSLDEDRRDEQFFGPGTRLTVL.

This chain uses TRBV12-3 or TRBV12-4 with TRBJ1-5; possible D gene TRBD1, 6 bases. This CDR3 is built from 15 residues. Between the trimmed V and J ends, which lost 6 bases and 1 base, there was a span of 13 bases. The CDR3, as DNA: TGTGCCAGCAGAAATAACAGGGAGAGCAATCAGCCCCAGCATTTT. As protein: CASRNNRESNQPQHF.

This chain links TRBV6-5 with TRBJ2-7; TRBD2 aligns across 7 bases. V lost 0 bases and J lost 0; bases outside the gene matches: 5. The CDR3 sequence is 16 residues long. Germline CDR1 MNHEY, CDR2 SVGAGI. This CDR3 is CASSYSGGSISYEQYF. For the CDR3, the DNA is TGTGCCAGCAGTTACTCGGGAGGGTCAATCTCCTACGAGCAGTACTTC.

The chain links TRBV28 to TRBJ1-2; 12 nucleotides align to TRBD1. The germline V gene has CDR1 MDHEN and CDR2 SYDVKM. V was pared by 6 bases and J by 0 bases, with 14 bases of the junction left unmatched. There are 19 residues in the CDR3. CDR3 bases: TGTGCCAGCAGCGACGTCACCGGGACAGGGGGCCTCCCTAACTATGGCTACACCTTC. It yields the protein CASSDVTGTGGLPNYGYTF.

This chain joins TRBV6-2 or TRBV6-3 and TRBJ2-5; the D is unclear. The DNA end is more similar to TRBJ2-7, so the J call may be wrong. CDR1 and CDR2 (germline): MNHEY, SVGEGT. The CDR3 has 13 residues. CDR3 sequence (DNA): TGTGCCAGCAGTTACCGGATCCGTGGCGAGCAGTACTTC. It is translated as CASSYRIRGEQYF.